This T cell receptor beta chain appears in the sequencing data of a study of blood T cell repertoires in COVID-19. For the study at large: Both acute and convalescent COVID-19 samples were obtained from the United States, Italy and Spain. PBMCs, B-cell-depleted T cells, or T cells were the source of the cDNA or gDNA that made up the material.

The CDR3 covers 10 residues. V shed 4 bases and J shed 11 bases, with 9 bases lying between them. CDR1 is SGHTS, CDR2 YDEGEE, per germline. Authors' data handling: Cell counts per sample came from amplifying reference gene primers. Profiling relied on immunoSEQ multiplex PCR, and the TCRdb table lists in-frame clones only, not all of them. From that table come the V and J calls and clone size; the DNA was used to work out D and trimming. The sample includes about 180,000 clones, about 88% of them seen just once. The receptor was derived from a man younger than 35 who had recovered from COVID-19. The chain recombines TRBV5-8 with TRBJ1-1; unclear D gene. Sequencing used peripheral blood. This chain's CDR3 is CASSRVQAFF. The CDR3 nucleotides are TGTGCCAGCAGCCGAGTACAGGCTTTCTTT.